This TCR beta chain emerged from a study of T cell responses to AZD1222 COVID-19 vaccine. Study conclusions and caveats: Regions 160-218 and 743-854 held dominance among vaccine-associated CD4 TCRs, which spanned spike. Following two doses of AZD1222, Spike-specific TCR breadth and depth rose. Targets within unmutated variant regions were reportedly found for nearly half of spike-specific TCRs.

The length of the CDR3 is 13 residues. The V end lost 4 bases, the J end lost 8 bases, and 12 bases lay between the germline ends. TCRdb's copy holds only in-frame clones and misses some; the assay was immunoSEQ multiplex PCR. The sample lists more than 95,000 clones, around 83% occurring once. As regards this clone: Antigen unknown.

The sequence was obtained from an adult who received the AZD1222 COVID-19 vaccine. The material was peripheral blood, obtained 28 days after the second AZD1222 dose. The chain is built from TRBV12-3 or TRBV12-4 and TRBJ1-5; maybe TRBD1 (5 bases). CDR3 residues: CASSSTPGEPQHF. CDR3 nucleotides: TGTGCCAGCAGTTCAACGCCGGGGGAGCCCCAGCATTTT.